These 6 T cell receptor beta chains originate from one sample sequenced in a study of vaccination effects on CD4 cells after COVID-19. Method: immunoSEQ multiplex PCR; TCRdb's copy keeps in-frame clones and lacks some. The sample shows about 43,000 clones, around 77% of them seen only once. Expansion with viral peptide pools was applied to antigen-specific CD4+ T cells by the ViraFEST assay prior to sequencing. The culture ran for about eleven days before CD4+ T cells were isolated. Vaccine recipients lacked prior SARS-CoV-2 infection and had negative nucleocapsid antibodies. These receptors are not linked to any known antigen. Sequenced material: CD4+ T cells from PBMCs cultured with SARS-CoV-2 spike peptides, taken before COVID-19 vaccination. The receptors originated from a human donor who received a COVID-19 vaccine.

CDR3 sequence: CASSLTGGTEAFF. Here the CDR3 DNA reads TGTGCCAGCAGCTTAACTGGTGGCACTGAAGCTTTCTTT. The chain combines TRBV7-3 with TRBJ1-1; D ambiguous. The CDR3 has 13 residues. V lost 0 bases and J lost 4, with 6 bases in between. Germline CDR1 reads SGHTA; CDR2 reads FQGTGA.

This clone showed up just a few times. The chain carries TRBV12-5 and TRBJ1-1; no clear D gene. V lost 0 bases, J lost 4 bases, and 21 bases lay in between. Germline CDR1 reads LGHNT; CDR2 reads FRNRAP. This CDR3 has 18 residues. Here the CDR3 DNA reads TGTGCTAGTGGTTTGGTACTTGTGGGCTCGGGATTTGGCACTGAAGCTTTCTTT. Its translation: CASGLVLVGSGFGTEAFF.

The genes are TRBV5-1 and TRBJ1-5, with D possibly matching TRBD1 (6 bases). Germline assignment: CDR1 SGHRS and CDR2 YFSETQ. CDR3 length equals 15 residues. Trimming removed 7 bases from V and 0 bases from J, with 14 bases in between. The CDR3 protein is CASPYRVFSNQPQHF. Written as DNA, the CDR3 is TGCGCCAGCCCCTACAGGGTTTTTAGCAATCAGCCCCAGCATTTT.

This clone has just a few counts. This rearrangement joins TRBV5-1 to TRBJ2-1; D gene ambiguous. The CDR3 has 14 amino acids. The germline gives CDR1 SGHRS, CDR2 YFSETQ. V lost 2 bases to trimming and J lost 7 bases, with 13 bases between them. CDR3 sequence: CASSLPGSMNEQFF. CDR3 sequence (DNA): TGCGCCAGCAGCTTACCCGGTAGTATGAATGAGCAGTTCTTC.

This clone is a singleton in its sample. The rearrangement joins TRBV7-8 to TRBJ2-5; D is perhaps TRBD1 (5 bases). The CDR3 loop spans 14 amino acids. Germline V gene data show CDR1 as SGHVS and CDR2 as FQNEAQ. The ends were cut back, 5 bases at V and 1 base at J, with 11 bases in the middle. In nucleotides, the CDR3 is TGTGCCAGCAGCCGCAGGGTGGGCCAAGAGACCCAGTACTTC. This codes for CASSRRVGQETQYF.

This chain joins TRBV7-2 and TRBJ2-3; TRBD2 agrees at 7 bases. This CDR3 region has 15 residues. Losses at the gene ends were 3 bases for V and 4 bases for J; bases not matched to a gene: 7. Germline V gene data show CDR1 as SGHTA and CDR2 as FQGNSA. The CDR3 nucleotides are TGTGCCAGCAGCTTTACGGGGGGTCCACCAGATACGCAGTATTTT. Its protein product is CASSFTGGPPDTQYF.